These 17 T cell receptor beta chains came from one sample sequenced in a study of blood T cell repertoires in COVID-19. Clones were sequenced by immunoSEQ multiplex PCR, and TCRdb holds only the in-frame ones, with some missing. The sample includes about 60,000 clones, roughly nine tenths of them seen just once. The sequenced material came from peripheral blood. These receptors were obtained from a human donor in a cohort sampled during active COVID-19.

Here the CDR3 DNA reads TGTGCCAGCAGCGCACCCACAGGGGGACTCTATGGCTACACCTTC. This translates into CASSAPTGGLYGYTF. The chain uses TRBV7-2 and TRBJ1-2; 8 bases line up with TRBD1. Germline values: CDR1 SGHTA, CDR2 FQGNSA. Unmatched junction bases numbered 9, after V lost 5 bases and J lost 4 bases. CDR3 size: 15 residues.

V usage is TRBV18 and J usage is TRBJ1-2; D is uncertain. CDR3 length equals 13 residues. Germline values: CDR1 KGHSH, CDR2 LQKENI. Trimming took 1 base from V and 8 from J, leaving 11 bases between them. The CDR3 sequence is CASSPLGPGGYTF. The CDR3 nucleotides read TGTGCCAGCTCACCACTGGGCCCGGGAGGCTACACCTTC.

This rearrangement joins TRBV5-1 to TRBJ2-7; D might be TRBD1 (5 bases). The V end was cut by 4 bases, the J end by 3 bases, with 17 bases between. The CDR3 sequence is 15 residues long. CDR1 is SGHRS and CDR2 is YFSETQ in the germline V gene. DNA for the CDR3: TGCGCCAGCAGCCCACTATTAGGGGATGACTACGAGCAGTACTTC. This codes for CASSPLLGDDYEQYF. The whole variable domain, remainder taken from reference TRBV5-1 and TRBJ2-7, is KAGVTQTPRYLIKTRGQQVTLSCSPISGHRSVSWYQQTPGQGLQFLFEYFSETQRNKGNFPGRFSGRQFSNSRSEMNVSTLELGDSALYLCASSPLLGDDYEQYFGPGTRLTVT.

The rearrangement links TRBV7-3 to TRBJ2-3; 9 bases are shared with TRBD2. The V gene end was trimmed by 5 bases and the J gene end by 7 bases; junction bases not matched to a gene: 16. CDR1 is SGHTA and CDR2 is FQGTGA in the germline V gene. The CDR3 runs 17 residues. DNA for the CDR3: TGTGCCAGCAGCCCCGGCATGGCGGGGGGGGCTTCATATACGCAGTATTTT. Its protein product is CASSPGMAGGASYTQYF.

J is TRBJ2-5 and V is TRBV5-4; the match to TRBD1 covers 7 bases. V shed 6 bases and J 4 bases; nucleotides not matched to a gene: 9. The germline gives CDR1 SGHNT, CDR2 YYREEE (reference sequence). The CDR3 runs 14 residues. The CDR3 region has the DNA TGTGCCAGCAACAAGGGGGCAAGTGTAGAGACCCAGTACTTC. It codes for CASNKGASVETQYF.

The V and J genes are TRBV19 and TRBJ1-2; 9 nucleotides line up with TRBD1. The CDR3 length is 15 residues. Losses at the gene ends were 4 bases for V and 7 bases for J; bases not matched to a gene: 10. CDR1 is LNHDA, CDR2 SQIVND, per germline (reference sequence). CDR3 in amino acids: CASSTRTGAAPGYTF. Written as DNA, the CDR3 is TGTGCCAGTAGTACACGGACAGGGGCCGCCCCTGGCTACACCTTC.

V usage is TRBV27 and J usage is TRBJ2-5; 7 nucleotides agree with TRBD1. Germline CDR1 and CDR2: MNHEY and SMNVEV (reference sequence). This CDR3 spans 15 amino acids. Germline trimming cut 5 bases from V and 3 bases from J; bases unmatched to any gene: 9. CDR3 DNA: TGTGCCAGCAGTAGACAGGGTCGGGCAGAAGAGACCCAGTACTTC. It translates to CASSRQGRAEETQYF.

V usage is TRBV6-5 and J usage is TRBJ1-4; 9 positions agree with TRBD1. The germline V gene has CDR1 MNHEY and CDR2 SVGAGI. J was trimmed by 7 bases and V by 5 bases; bases with no gene match: 8. The CDR3 runs 15 residues. Here the CDR3 reads CASSRSGTGTEKLFF. As DNA, the CDR3 is TGTGCCAGCAGTCGTTCCGGGACAGGGACTGAAAAACTGTTTTTT.

V gene TRBV27 combines with J gene TRBJ2-2; TRBD2 agrees at 7 bases. The V gene end was trimmed by 3 bases and the J gene end by 3 bases; junction bases not matched to a gene: 1. The CDR3 runs 14 residues. CDR1 MNHEY and CDR2 SMNVEV come from the germline V gene (reference sequence). The CDR3 loop reads CASSLGLYTGELFF. CDR3 bases: TGTGCCAGCAGTTTGGGACTATACACCGGGGAGCTGTTTTTT.

The chain joins TRBV7-2 to TRBJ1-1, with unresolved D. V dropped 9 bases and J dropped 1 base, with 9 bases sitting between them. Germline V gives CDR1 SGHTA, CDR2 FQGNSA. The CDR3 is 12 amino acids. CDR3 DNA sequence: TGTGCCAGTAGGGCGGGGAACACTGAAGCTTTCTTT. Its translation: CASRAGNTEAFF.

The genes are TRBV5-6 and TRBJ1-2; TRBD1 matches at 7 bases. The J segment lost 4 bases and the V segment lost 3 bases, leaving 9 bases of the junction unmatched. The germline gives CDR1 SGHDT, CDR2 YYEEEE. The CDR3 is 15 residues long. Here the CDR3 reads CASSSAETGIYGYTF. The CDR3 DNA follows: TGTGCCAGCAGCTCAGCCGAGACAGGGATCTATGGCTACACCTTC. The full variable domain, rest sourced from reference TRBV5-6 and TRBJ1-2, is DAGVTQSPTHLIKTRGQQVTLRCSPKSGHDTVSWYQQALGQGPQFIFQYYEEEERQRGNFPDRFSGHQFPNYSSELNVNALLLGDSALYLCASSSAETGIYGYTFGSGTRLTVV.

This clone has only a few counts. This sequence joins TRBV5-6 and TRBJ1-3; tentative D call: TRBD1 (5 bases). The germline V gene encodes CDR1 SGHDT and CDR2 YYEEEE. This CDR3 spans 15 amino acids. V was clipped by 10 bases and J by 0 bases, with 17 bases between them. The CDR3 DNA sequence: TGTGCCGTATCCCGACAGAGGAGCTCTGGAAACACCATATATTTT. Translating gives CAVSRQRSSGNTIYF. The full variable domain, with the rest looked up from reference TRBV5-6 and TRBJ1-3, is DAGVTQSPTHLIKTRGQQVTLRCSPKSGHDTVSWYQQALGQGPQFIFQYYEEEERQRGNFPDRFSGHQFPNYSSELNVNALLLGDSALYLCAVSRQRSSGNTIYFGEGSWLTVV.

The rearrangement joins TRBV19 to TRBJ1-5, with TRBD1 matching over 9 bases. The ends lost 8 bases at V and 5 bases at J; junction bases unmatched: 13. CDR1 is LNHDA, CDR2 SQIVND, per germline (reference sequence). This CDR3 comprises 16 residues. CDR3 sequence: CASRSGTGRTHQPQHF. For the CDR3, the DNA is TGTGCCAGTCGCTCCGGGACAGGGCGAACACATCAGCCCCAGCATTTT.

The chain is built from TRBV7-3 and TRBJ2-5, with TRBD1 identical over 8 bases. The CDR3 covers 14 residues. The junction had 2 bases not matched to a gene; V was cut back by 3 bases and J by 2 bases. Germline CDR1 reads SGHTA; CDR2 reads FQGTGA. This CDR3 is CASSFTGGQETQYF. CDR3 sequence (DNA): TGTGCCAGCAGCTTCACAGGGGGTCAAGAGACCCAGTACTTC.

The rearrangement joins TRBV6-5 to TRBJ2-7; a weak D match, TRBD1 (6 bases). This CDR3 is 15 amino acids long. The germline V and J ends were trimmed by 7 bases and 2 bases, with 18 bases remaining between them. The germline V gene has CDR1 MNHEY and CDR2 SVGAGI. CDR3 residues: CASTPDEGVAYEQYF. The CDR3 DNA reads TGTGCCAGCACCCCGGACGAGGGGGTAGCCTACGAGCAGTACTTC.

This clone was seen only once. This chain connects TRBV6-2 or TRBV6-3 to TRBJ1-1, with 10 positions matching TRBD1. CDR3 length equals 16 residues. The V gene end was trimmed by 2 bases and the J gene end by 0 bases; junction bases not matched to a gene: 3. Germline-derived CDR1 and CDR2 are MNHEY and SVGEGT. The CDR3 spells CASSYLGQGVNTEAFF. CDR3 DNA: TGTGCCAGCAGTTACCTTGGACAGGGGGTGAACACTGAAGCTTTCTTT.

The chain couples TRBV4-1 to TRBJ2-7, with TRBD1 matching over 8 bases. There are 17 residues in the CDR3. Trimming took 0 bases from V and 5 from J; bases not matched to a gene: 12. The germline V gene encodes CDR1 MGHRA and CDR2 YSYEKL. Written as DNA, the CDR3 is TGCGCCAGCAGCCAAGATCTAGCTCGACAGGGGAGACACGAGCAGTACTTC. Translating it yields CASSQDLARQGRHEQYF.